One and the same sample provided the 5 T cell receptor beta chains below, sequenced in a study of cytomegalovirus exposure and HLA in healthy donors. A multiplex PCR was run with 60 Vbeta primers and 13 Jbeta primers. Clones were read by immunoSEQ multiplex PCR, and TCRdb kept only the in-frame ones, dropping some. The sample gives fewer than 250,000 clones, roughly 81% of which show up once; 2% to 2.5% is in the top ten. The sequenced sample was PBMCs. The receptors here all came from a woman aged 25 to 45 in good health and CMV-seropositive.

This clone was seen a few times. Other nucleotide sequences in the sample specify the same CDR3. V usage is TRBV28 and J usage is TRBJ1-2, with a tentative D call TRBD1 (5 bases). The V end lost 6 bases, the J end lost 5 bases, and 10 bases lay between the germline ends. The CDR3 runs to 12 residues. Germline CDR1 MDHEN, CDR2 SYDVKM. The CDR3 nucleotides are TGTGCCAGCAGCCCCGGGGGGTATGGCTACACCTTC. It specifies CASSPGGYGYTF.

V usage is TRBV7-3 and J usage is TRBJ2-3, with 7 bases that match TRBD2. J gave up 4 bases and V 6 bases, and 13 bases lay outside the gene matches. The germline gives CDR1 SGHTA, CDR2 FQGTGA. The length of the CDR3 is 16 residues. The CDR3 DNA is TGTGCCAGCAGTGCCCTAGCGGCGAGTTCCCCAGATACGCAGTATTTT. As protein: CASSALAASSPDTQYF. Together with reference TRBV7-3 and TRBJ2-3, the CDR3 gives the full variable domain: GAGVSQTPSNKVTEKGKYVELRCDPISGHTALYWYRQSLGQGPEFLIYFQGTGAADDSGLPNDRFFAVRPEGSVSTLKIQRTERGDSAVYLCASSALAASSPDTQYFGPGTRLTVL.

The chain has TRBV28 and TRBJ2-2; 11 bases agree with TRBD1. V lost 2 bases and J lost 6; bases outside the gene matches: 2. The CDR3 contains 15 residues. Per the germline V gene, CDR1 is MDHEN and CDR2 is SYDVKM. The CDR3 bases are TGTGCCAGCAGTTTAGGGGACAGGGGGTCCGGGGAGCTGTTTTTT. Its translation is CASSLGDRGSGELFF. Combining the CDR3 with reference TRBV28 and TRBJ2-2 gives the whole variable domain DVKVTQSSRYLVKRTGEKVFLECVQDMDHENMFWYRQDPGLGLRLIYFSYDVKMKEKGDIPEGYSVSREKKERFSLILESASTNQTSMYLCASSLGDRGSGELFFGEGSRLTVL.

This chain uses TRBV28 with TRBJ1-2, with 7 bases identical to TRBD1. With 3 bases clipped from V and 3 bases from J, the junction kept 4 bases outside the gene matches. Germline values: CDR1 MDHEN, CDR2 SYDVKM. This CDR3 has 14 amino acids. The CDR3 sequence: CASSFRGQYYGYTF. The CDR3 nucleotides are TGTGCCAGCAGTTTTCGGGGACAGTACTATGGCTACACCTTC.

The V gene is TRBV6-5, the J gene TRBJ2-3; D perhaps matches TRBD1 (7 bases). This CDR3 comprises 14 residues. Germline-derived CDR1 and CDR2 are MNHEY and SVGAGI. V was clipped by 6 bases and J by 5 bases, with 15 bases between them. The CDR3 DNA sequence: TGTGCCAGCAGAGGAGGGGGCCAGGTAGATACGCAGTATTTT. It encodes CASRGGGQVDTQYF.